This TCR beta chain was found in a study of vaccination effects on CD4 cells after COVID-19. Points from the study as a whole: Substantial clonal contraction characterized both infection- and vaccine-induced clones late after vaccination.

The CDR3 has 15 amino acids. The V and J ends lost 5 bases and 0 bases respectively, with 11 bases between them. Germline CDR1 is SGHRS and CDR2 is YFSETQ. The protocol was immunoSEQ multiplex PCR, while the TCRdb copy is restricted to in-frame clones and leaves out a portion. The data contain 65,000 or so clones, 60% to 80% of them singletons. Using viral peptide pools, the ViraFEST assay grew out antigen-specific CD4+ T cells prior to sequencing. When around 10 days of culture had elapsed, CD4+ T cells were isolated. Testing of the vaccine recipients showed negative nucleocapsid antibodies and no prior SARS-CoV-2 infection. Wells each received around 2.2 million PBMC, cultured with approximately 9.7 IU/ml IL-2 and roughly 9.3 ug/ml peptides. IL-2 medium supplanted half the medium on days 3 and 7. About this clone itself: Its antigen is still unknown.

This chain uses TRBV5-1 with TRBJ1-4, with unresolved D. Material: CD4+ T cells from PBMCs cultured with HCoV-NL63 spike peptides, obtained before COVID-19 vaccination. This clonotype was sampled from a human donor who received a COVID-19 vaccine. CDR3 DNA: TGCGCCAGCAGAGTGCGGCCGGCAACTAATGAAAAACTGTTTTTT. Residues: CASRVRPATNEKLFF.